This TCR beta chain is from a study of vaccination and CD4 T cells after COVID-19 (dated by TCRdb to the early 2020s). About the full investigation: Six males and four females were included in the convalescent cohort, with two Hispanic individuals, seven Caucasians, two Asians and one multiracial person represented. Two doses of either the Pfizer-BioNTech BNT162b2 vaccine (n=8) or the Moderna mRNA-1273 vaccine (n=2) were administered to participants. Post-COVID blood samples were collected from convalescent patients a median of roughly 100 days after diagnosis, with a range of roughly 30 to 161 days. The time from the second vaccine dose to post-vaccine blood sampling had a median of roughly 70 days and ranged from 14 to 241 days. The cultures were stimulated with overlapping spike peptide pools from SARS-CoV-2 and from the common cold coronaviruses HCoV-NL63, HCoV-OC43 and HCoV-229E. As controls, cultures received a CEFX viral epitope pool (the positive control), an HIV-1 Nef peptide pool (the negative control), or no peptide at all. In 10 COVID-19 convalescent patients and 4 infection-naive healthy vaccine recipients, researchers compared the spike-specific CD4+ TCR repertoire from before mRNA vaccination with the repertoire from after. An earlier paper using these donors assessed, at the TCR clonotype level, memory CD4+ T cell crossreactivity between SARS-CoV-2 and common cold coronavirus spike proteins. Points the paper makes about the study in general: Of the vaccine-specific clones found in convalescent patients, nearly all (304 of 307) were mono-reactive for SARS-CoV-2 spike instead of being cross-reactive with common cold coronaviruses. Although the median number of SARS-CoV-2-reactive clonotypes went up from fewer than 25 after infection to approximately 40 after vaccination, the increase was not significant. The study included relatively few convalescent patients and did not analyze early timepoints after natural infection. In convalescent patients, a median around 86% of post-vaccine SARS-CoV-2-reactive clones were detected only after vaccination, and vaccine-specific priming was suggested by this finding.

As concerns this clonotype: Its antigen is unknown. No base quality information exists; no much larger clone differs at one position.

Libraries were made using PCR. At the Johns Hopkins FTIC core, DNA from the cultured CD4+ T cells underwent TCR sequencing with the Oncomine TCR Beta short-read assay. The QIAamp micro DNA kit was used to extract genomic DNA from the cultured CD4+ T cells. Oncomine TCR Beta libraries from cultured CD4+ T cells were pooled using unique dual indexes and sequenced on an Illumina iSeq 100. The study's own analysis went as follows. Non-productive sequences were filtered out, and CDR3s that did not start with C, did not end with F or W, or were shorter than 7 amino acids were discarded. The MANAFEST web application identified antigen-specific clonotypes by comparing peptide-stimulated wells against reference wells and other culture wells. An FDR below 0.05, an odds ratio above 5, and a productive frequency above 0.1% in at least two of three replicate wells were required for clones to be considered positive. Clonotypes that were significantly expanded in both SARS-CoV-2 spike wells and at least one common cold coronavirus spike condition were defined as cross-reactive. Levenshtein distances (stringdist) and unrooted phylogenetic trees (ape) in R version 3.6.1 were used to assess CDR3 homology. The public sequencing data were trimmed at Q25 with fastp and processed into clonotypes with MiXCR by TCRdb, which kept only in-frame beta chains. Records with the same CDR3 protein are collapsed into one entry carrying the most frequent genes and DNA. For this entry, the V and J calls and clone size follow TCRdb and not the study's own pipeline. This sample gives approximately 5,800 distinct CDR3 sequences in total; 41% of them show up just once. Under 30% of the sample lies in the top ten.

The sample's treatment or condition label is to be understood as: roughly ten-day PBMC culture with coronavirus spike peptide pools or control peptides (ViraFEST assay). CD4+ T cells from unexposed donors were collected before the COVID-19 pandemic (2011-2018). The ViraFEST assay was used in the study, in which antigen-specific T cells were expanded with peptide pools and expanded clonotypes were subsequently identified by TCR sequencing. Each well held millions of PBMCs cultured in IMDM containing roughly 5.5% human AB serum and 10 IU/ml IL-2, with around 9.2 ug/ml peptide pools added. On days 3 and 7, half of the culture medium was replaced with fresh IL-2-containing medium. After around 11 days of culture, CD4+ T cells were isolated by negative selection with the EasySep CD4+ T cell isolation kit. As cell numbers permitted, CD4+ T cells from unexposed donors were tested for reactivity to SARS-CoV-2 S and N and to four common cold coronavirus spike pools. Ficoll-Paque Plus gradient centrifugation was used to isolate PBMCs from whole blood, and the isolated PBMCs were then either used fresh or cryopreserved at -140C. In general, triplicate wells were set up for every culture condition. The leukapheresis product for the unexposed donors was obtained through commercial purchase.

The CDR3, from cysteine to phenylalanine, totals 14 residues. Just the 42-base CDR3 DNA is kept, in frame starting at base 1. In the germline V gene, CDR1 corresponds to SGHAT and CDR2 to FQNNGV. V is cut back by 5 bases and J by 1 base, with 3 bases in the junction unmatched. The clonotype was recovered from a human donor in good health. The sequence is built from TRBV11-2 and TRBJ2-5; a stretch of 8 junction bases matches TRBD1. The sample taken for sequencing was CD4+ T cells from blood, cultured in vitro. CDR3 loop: CASSPTGGQETQYF. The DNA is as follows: TGTGCCAGCAGCCCTACAGGGGGCCAAGAGACCCAGTACTTC.